A selection of T cell receptor beta chains follows, all from one sample in a study of cytomegalovirus exposure and HLA in healthy donors. Libraries were prepared by immunoSEQ multiplex PCR; TCRdb keeps only in-frame clonotypes and omits some of them. The sample contains more than 110,000 clones, 73% of which appear only once. Sequencing used PBMCs. Every receptor here comes from a middle-aged woman in good health and CMV-seronegative. The CDR3 runs from the conserved cysteine through the conserved F or W. The D gene is left open where the match is weak. Size is stated for part of the rows, as once, few or many counts, or as a class when the clone is expanded.

d_call j_call clone_size v_call cdr3_aa cdr3_nt
NA TRBJ1-2 NA TRBV27 CASSSQGSGYTF TGTGCCAGCAGTTCACAGGGCTCTGGCTACACCTTC
NA TRBJ1-1 NA TRBV27 CASSLGQNTEAFF TGTGCCAGCAGTTTGGGACAGAACACTGAAGCTTTCTTT
TRBD2 TRBJ2-3 NA TRBV4-3 CASSQDPSGGSSSRTDTQYF TGCGCCAGCAGCCAAGACCCTAGCGGGGGGTCATCATCGCGCACAGATACGCAGTATTTT
NA TRBJ2-3 once TRBV7-2 CASSTILASTDTQYF TGTGCCAGCAGCACTATCCTGGCTAGCACAGATACGCAGTATTTT
TRBD1 TRBJ1-6 NA TRBV13 CASSETGKAYNSPLHF TGTGCCAGCAGCGAGACAGGGAAGGCCTATAATTCACCCCTCCACTTT
TRBD2 TRBJ2-2 NA TRBV15 CATSGGLAGRELFF TGTGCCACCAGCGGGGGACTAGCGGGGCGGGAGCTGTTTTTT
NA TRBJ2-2 NA TRBV19 CASSAVLRGSNTGELFF TGTGCCAGTAGTGCCGTTCTTCGGGGGTCCAACACCGGGGAGCTGTTTTTT
NA TRBJ2-1 NA TRBV11-2 CASSLAFKGYSYNEQFF TGTGCCAGCAGCTTAGCATTTAAGGGGTACTCCTACAATGAGCAGTTCTTC
TRBD2 TRBJ2-3 NA TRBV20-1 CSGGRQDTQYF TGCAGCGGGGGGAGGCAGGATACGCAGTATTTT
NA TRBJ2-3 NA TRBV4-1 CASSPSSVGGQLDTQYF TGCGCCAGCAGCCCTTCCTCTGTGGGGGGGCAGCTAGATACGCAGTATTTT
TRBD1 TRBJ1-1 NA TRBV11-2 CASRHSGAGGATIEAFF TGTGCCAGCAGACACAGCGGGGCAGGGGGCGCGACGATTGAAGCTTTCTTT
NA TRBJ2-4 NA TRBV7-9 CSSSPDFSLSKNIQYF TGTTCCAGCAGCCCCGACTTCAGCCTTTCCAAAAACATTCAGTACTTC
NA TRBJ2-3 NA TRBV7-2 CASSLAETGFTDTQYF TGTGCCAGCAGCTTAGCAGAAACAGGATTCACAGATACGCAGTATTTT
NA TRBJ1-6 NA TRBV28 CASSLPGWGNNSPLHF TGTGCCAGCAGTTTACCAGGGTGGGGTAATAATTCACCCCTCCACTTT
NA TRBJ1-1 NA TRBV2 CASTGGFEAFF TGTGCCAGCACAGGTGGATTTGAAGCTTTCTTT
TRBD1 TRBJ1-2 NA TRBV5-1 CASSLEAGGNHGYTF TGCGCCAGCAGCTTGGAGGCAGGGGGGAACCATGGCTACACCTTC
NA TRBJ1-4 NA TRBV19 CASSMGEKLFF TGTGCCAGTAGTATGGGCGAAAAACTGTTTTTT
NA TRBJ1-1 once TRBV28 CASSSETGSNTEAFF TGTGCCAGCAGTTCTGAGACAGGCTCGAACACTGAAGCTTTCTTT
NA TRBJ2-3 NA TRBV18 CASSPPSSDTQYF TGTGCCAGCTCACCACCTAGCTCAGATACGCAGTATTTT
NA TRBJ1-2 NA TRBV6-1 CASSRGGYTF TGTGCCAGCAGCCGGGGTGGCTACACCTTC
TRBD1 TRBJ1-2 few TRBV2 CASRTGTDYGYTF TGTGCCAGCAGAACCGGGACAGACTATGGCTACACCTTC
NA TRBJ2-3 NA TRBV19 CASSIPREGSDTQYF TGTGCCAGTAGTATCCCCAGGGAAGGGTCAGATACGCAGTATTTT
NA TRBJ2-2 few TRBV27 CATGGVPANTGELFF TGTGCCACCGGAGGGGTGCCCGCGAACACCGGGGAGCTGTTTTTT
TRBD1 TRBJ1-2 NA TRBV9 CASSPQPTGGFSGYTF TGTGCCAGCAGCCCACAGCCGACAGGGGGCTTTAGTGGCTACACCTTC
TRBD1 TRBJ2-3 once TRBV19 CASIRTGTDTQYF TGTGCCAGTATTAGGACAGGAACCGATACGCAGTATTTT
TRBD2 TRBJ2-3 NA TRBV7-9 CSSSLGSTSGADTQYF TGTTCCAGCAGCTTAGGATCGACCAGCGGGGCAGATACGCAGTATTTT
NA TRBJ1-1 NA TRBV15 CATSRGGGWAGGGNTEAFF TGTGCCACCAGCAGAGGGGGGGGATGGGCAGGAGGAGGGAACACTGAAGCTTTCTTT
NA TRBJ1-6 NA TRBV19 CASKPIGSYNSPLHF TGTGCCAGTAAGCCGATCGGCTCCTATAATTCACCCCTCCACTTT
NA TRBJ1-4 NA TRBV7-2 CASSSLGQFNEKLFF TGTGCCAGCAGCAGCCTTGGACAGTTCAATGAAAAACTGTTTTTT
NA TRBJ1-5 NA TRBV19 CASSPVVAAVSNQPQHF TGTGCCAGTAGCCCCGTGGTGGCTGCCGTTAGCAATCAGCCCCAGCATTTT
NA TRBJ2-5 NA TRBV10-1 CASSESTLQGGFFGETQYF TGCGCCAGCAGTGAGTCCACCCTTCAGGGGGGCTTTTTCGGGGAGACCCAGTACTTC
NA TRBJ2-3 NA TRBV10-3 CAISESKDFRGTDTQYF TGTGCCATCAGTGAGTCGAAAGATTTTCGAGGCACAGATACGCAGTATTTT
TRBD1 TRBJ1-2 NA TRBV2 CASSELDRGGTF TGTGCCAGCAGTGAATTAGACAGGGGTGGCACCTTC
TRBD1 TRBJ1-1 NA TRBV28 CASSSPGTGNTEAFF TGTGCCAGCAGTTCGCCCGGGACAGGGAACACTGAAGCTTTCTTT
TRBD1 TRBJ1-6 NA TRBV4-1 CASSQDYPGTGDSPLHF TGCGCCAGCAGCCAAGATTACCCCGGGACAGGGGATTCACCCCTCCACTTT
NA TRBJ1-1 NA TRBV6-5 CASSQAMGVTEAFF TGTGCCAGCAGTCAGGCCATGGGCGTCACTGAAGCTTTCTTT
NA TRBJ2-5 NA TRBV11-2 CASTLGGVRETQYF TGTGCCAGCACCCTAGGAGGGGTCCGGGAGACCCAGTACTTC